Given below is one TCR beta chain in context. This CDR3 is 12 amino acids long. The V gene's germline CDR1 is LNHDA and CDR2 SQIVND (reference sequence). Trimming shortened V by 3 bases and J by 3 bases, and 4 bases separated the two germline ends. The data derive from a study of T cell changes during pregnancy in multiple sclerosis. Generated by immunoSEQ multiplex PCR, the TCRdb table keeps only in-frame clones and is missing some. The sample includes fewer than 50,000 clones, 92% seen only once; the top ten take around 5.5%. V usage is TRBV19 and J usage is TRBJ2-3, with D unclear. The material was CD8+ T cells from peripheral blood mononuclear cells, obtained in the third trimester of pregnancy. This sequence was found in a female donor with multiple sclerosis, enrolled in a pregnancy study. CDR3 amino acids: CASSIGTDTQYF. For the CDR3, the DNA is TGTGCCAGTAGTATCGGTACAGATACGCAGTATTTT.